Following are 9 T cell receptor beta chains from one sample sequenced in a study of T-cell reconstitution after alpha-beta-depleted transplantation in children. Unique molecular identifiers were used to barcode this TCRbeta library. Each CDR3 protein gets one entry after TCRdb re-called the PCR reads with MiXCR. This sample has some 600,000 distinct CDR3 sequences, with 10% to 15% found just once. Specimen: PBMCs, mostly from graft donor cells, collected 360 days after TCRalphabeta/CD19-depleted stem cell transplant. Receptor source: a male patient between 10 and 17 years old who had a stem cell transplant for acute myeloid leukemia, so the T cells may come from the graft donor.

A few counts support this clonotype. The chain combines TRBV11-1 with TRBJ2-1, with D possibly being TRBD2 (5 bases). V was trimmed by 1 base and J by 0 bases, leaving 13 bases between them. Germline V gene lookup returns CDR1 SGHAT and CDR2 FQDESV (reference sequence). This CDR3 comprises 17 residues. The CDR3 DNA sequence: TGTGCCAGCAGCTTAGGAGGTAGCGAAAGCTCCTACAATGAGCAGTTCTTC. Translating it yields CASSLGGSESSYNEQFF.

This CDR3 is CASSLTPNLPSNEQFF. The CDR3 DNA reads as TGTGCCAGCAGTTTAACCCCGAACCTCCCCTCCAATGAGCAGTTCTTC. This chain uses TRBV27 with TRBJ2-1; D not resolved. This CDR3 comprises 16 residues. CDR1 MNHEY and CDR2 SMNVEV come from the germline V gene (reference sequence). The ends were cut back, 2 bases at V and 6 bases at J, with 17 bases in the middle.

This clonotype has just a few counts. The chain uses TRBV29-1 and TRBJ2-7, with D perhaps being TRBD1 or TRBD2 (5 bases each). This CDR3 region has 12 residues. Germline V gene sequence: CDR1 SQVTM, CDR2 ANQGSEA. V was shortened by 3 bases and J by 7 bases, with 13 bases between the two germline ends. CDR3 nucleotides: TGCAGCGTTGATAAGGGATGGGGGGAGCAGTACTTC. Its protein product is CSVDKGWGEQYF.

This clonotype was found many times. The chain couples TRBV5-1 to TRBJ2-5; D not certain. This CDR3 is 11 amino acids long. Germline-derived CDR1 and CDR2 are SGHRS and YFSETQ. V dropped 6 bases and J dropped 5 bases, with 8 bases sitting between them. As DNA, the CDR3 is TGCGCCAGCACCCCCAAGGAGACCCAGTACTTC. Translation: CASTPKETQYF.

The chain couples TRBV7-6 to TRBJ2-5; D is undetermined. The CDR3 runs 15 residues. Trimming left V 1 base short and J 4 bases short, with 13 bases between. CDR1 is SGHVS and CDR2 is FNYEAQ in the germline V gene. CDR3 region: CASSLVIVAGETQYF. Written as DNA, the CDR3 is TGTGCCAGCAGCTTAGTAATTGTGGCAGGAGAGACCCAGTACTTC.

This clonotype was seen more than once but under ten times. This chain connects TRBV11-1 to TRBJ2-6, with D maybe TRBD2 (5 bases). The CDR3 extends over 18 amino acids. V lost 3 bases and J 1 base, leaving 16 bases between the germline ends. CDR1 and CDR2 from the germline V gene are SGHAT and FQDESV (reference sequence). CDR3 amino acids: CASSFPPSGTSGANVLTF. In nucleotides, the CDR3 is TGTGCCAGCAGCTTTCCCCCTTCGGGAACTTCTGGGGCCAACGTCCTGACTTTC.

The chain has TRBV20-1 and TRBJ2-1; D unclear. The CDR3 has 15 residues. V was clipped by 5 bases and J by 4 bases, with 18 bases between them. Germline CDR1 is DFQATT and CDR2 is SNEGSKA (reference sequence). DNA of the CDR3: TGCAGTGCTGACACCGGCCAAGTTAGTTACAATGAGCAGTTCTTC. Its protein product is CSADTGQVSYNEQFF.

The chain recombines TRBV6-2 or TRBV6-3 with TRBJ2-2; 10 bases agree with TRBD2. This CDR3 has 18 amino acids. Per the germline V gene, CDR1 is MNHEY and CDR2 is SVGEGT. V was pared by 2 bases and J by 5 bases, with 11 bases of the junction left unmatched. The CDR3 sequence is CASSYPTIGLAETGELFF. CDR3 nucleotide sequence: TGTGCCAGCAGTTACCCGACCATTGGACTAGCGGAAACCGGGGAGCTGTTTTTT.

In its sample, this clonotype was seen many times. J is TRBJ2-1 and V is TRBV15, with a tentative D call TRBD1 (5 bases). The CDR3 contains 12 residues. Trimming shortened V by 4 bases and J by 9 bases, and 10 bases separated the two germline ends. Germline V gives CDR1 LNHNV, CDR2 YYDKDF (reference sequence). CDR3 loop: CATSTLGVEQFF. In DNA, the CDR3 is TGTGCCACCAGCACTTTAGGGGTTGAGCAGTTCTTC.